These 7 T cell receptor beta chains share one sample of origin, sequenced in a study of blood T cells in healthy people across ages. PCR was performed a second time for about 6 to 12 cycles using a sample-barcoded 5' primer and a J-beta primer mix. TCRdb called the 5' RACE reads again in MiXCR, with one record for every CDR3 protein. The sample consists of about a million distinct CDR3 sequences, less than 45% of them appearing once. Sequencing was carried out using blood. These receptors all stem from a man between 18 and 35 years old in good health.

J is TRBJ1-4 and V is TRBV20-1; a weak D match, TRBD1 (5 bases). Germline V gene data show CDR1 as DFQATT and CDR2 as SNEGSKA (reference sequence). The CDR3 consists of 13 residues. V was pared by 4 bases and J by 8 bases, with 14 bases between. The CDR3 region is CSATGDDREKLFF. The CDR3 bases are TGCAGTGCTACTGGGGACGATCGGGAAAAACTGTTTTTT.

There are a few counts of this clonotype. The rearrangement uses TRBV14 and TRBJ2-7, with D hard to call. V gave up 1 base and J gave up 5 bases, with 9 bases separating them. Germline values: CDR1 SGHDN, CDR2 FVKESK. The CDR3 consists of 13 residues. For the CDR3, the DNA is TGTGCCAGCAGCCAAGGTGTCGAGAACGAGCAGTACTTC. Its translation: CASSQGVENEQYF.

The rearrangement links TRBV12-3 or TRBV12-4 to TRBJ1-2; 7 bases map to TRBD1. The J segment lost 4 bases and the V segment lost 6 bases, leaving 11 bases of the junction unmatched. The CDR3 consists of 15 residues. The CDR3: CASSVSDRAGYGYTF. The CDR3 DNA follows: TGTGCCAGCAGCGTGAGCGACAGGGCGGGCTATGGCTACACCTTC.

This clonotype was picked up a small number of times. The chain links TRBV6-2 or TRBV6-3 to TRBJ2-1; D is unclear. CDR1 is MNHEY and CDR2 is SVGEGT in the germline V gene. The CDR3 is made up of 16 amino acids. V lost 0 bases and J lost 13, with 22 bases in between. The CDR3 DNA reads as TGTGCCAGCAGTTACTCGATGGTCCATCTCCAAGAGACCCAGTTCTTC. Translated, it gives CASSYSMVHLQETQFF.

CDR3 nucleotides: TGTGCCAGCAGTCACAATTCGGACAGGGGGAACACAGATACGCAGTATTTT. Translation: CASSHNSDRGNTDTQYF. The chain combines TRBV2 with TRBJ2-3, with 10 nucleotides matching TRBD1. This CDR3 region has 17 residues. Unmatched junction bases numbered 10, after V lost 5 bases and J lost 2 bases. The germline gives CDR1 SNHLY, CDR2 FYNNEI.

The V and J genes are TRBV5-1 and TRBJ2-2; tentatively, D is TRBD1 (6 bases). Germline CDR1 SGHRS, CDR2 YFSETQ. This CDR3 comprises 16 residues. Trimming pared 3 bases from V and 1 base from J, leaving 13 bases between. CDR3 nucleotide sequence: TGCGCCAGCAGCTGGACCGAGACAGGGAACACCGGGGAGCTGTTTTTT. It yields the protein CASSWTETGNTGELFF.

This clonotype was detected once. This rearrangement joins TRBV7-2 to TRBJ1-5, with 8 bases aligning to TRBD1. CDR3 size: 16 residues. Germline CDR1 is SGHTA and CDR2 is FQGNSA. The trim removed 2 bases at V and 7 bases at J, leaving 10 bases unmatched. CDR3 coding DNA: TGTGCCAGCAGCTTAAGGAGTTTTCAGGGGGCCCAGCCCCAGCATTTT. It codes for CASSLRSFQGAQPQHF.